Described below is a single T cell receptor (beta chain) sequence and its context. Its antigen is not known. The sample is drawn from a study of T cells in tumors after PD-1 blockade. Study in general: Patients had no prior checkpoint blockade, systemic immunosuppressants, or anti-cancer therapy within 4 weeks.

Trimming took 4 bases from V and 1 from J, leaving 11 bases between them. Germline CDR1 reads SGHRS; CDR2 reads YFSETQ. CDR3 length equals 14 residues. Sequenced by immunoSEQ multiplex PCR; TCRdb stores in-frame clones only, minus some. In the table there are roughly 50,000 clones, 81% of which are singletons. Study results and limitations: Peripheral recruitment is suggested, as some novel exhausted tumor clones were in pre-treatment blood.

This clonotype originated in a human donor with basal cell carcinoma. The starting material was PBMCs, obtained before anti-PD-1 treatment. This rearrangement joins TRBV5-1 to TRBJ2-5, with D perhaps TRBD2 (5 bases). In DNA form, the CDR3 reads TGCGCCAGCAGCGTGGATGGGAGCCAAGAGACCCAGTACTTC. It is translated as CASSVDGSQETQYF.